These 28 T cell receptor beta chains share one sample of origin, sequenced in a study of CD8+ T cells in alopecia areata. Isolated RNA was reverse transcribed into cDNA used as the sequencing template. Sequencing was performed with immunoSEQ multiplex PCR; in TCRdb, only in-frame clones are kept and a portion is missing. The sample shows about 210,000 clones, 64% of them seen only once. Indicated treatment: oral pan-JAK inhibitor, 5-10 mg twice daily. The source was CD4+ T cells sorted from blood, collected at week 4, from a patient treated with tofacitinib. These receptors were taken from a human donor with alopecia areata.

This clone is labeled medium-sized. The chain employs TRBV6-6 and TRBJ2-1; D unresolved. Trimming left V 6 bases short and J 5 bases short, with 5 bases between. This CDR3 contains 11 residues. CDR1 is MNHNY and CDR2 is SVGAGI in the germline V gene (reference sequence). For the CDR3, the DNA is TGTGCCAGCAGGCTAAACAATGAGCAGTTCTTC. Translated: CASRLNNEQFF.

This rearrangement joins TRBV4-1 to TRBJ2-3; TRBD1 matches at 11 bases. Trimming at V came to 0 bases and at J to 0 bases, leaving 8 bases not matched to a gene. CDR3 length: 19 residues. Germline V CDR1 and CDR2: MGHRA, YSYEKL. The DNA for the CDR3 is TGCGCCAGCAGCCAAGACCCGGGACAGGGGGTTTCTAGCACAGATACGCAGTATTTT. Translation: CASSQDPGQGVSSTDTQYF.

CDR3 sequence: CASKDRDFQPQHF. The DNA for the CDR3 is TGTGCCAGCAAGGACAGAGATTTCCAGCCCCAGCATTTT. This chain joins TRBV2 and TRBJ1-5; perhaps TRBD1 as D (6 bases). This CDR3 contains 13 residues. The V end was cut by 7 bases, the J end by 7 bases, with 14 bases between. From germline, CDR1 is SNHLY and CDR2 FYNNEI.

The chain couples TRBV7-2 to TRBJ2-3; D ambiguous. The CDR3 covers 12 residues. Germline V lookup: CDR1 SGHTA, CDR2 FQGNSA. V was cut by 0 bases and J by 8 bases, with 6 bases left in between. CDR3 amino acids: CASSLALGTQYF. The CDR3 DNA is TGTGCCAGCAGCTTAGCGTTGGGTACGCAGTATTTT. The full variable domain, rest sourced from reference TRBV7-2 and TRBJ2-3, is GAGVSQSPSNKVTEKGKDVELRCDPISGHTALYWYRQSLGQGLEFLIYFQGNSAPDKSGLPSDRFSAERTGGSVSTLTIQRTQQEDSAVYLCASSLALGTQYFGPGTRLTVL.

This clone came up a few times. The CDR3, as DNA: TGTGCCAGCAGTGGGGTAGGTGATAATTCACCCCTCCACTTT. This gives the protein CASSGVGDNSPLHF. The chain couples TRBV6-5 to TRBJ1-6; D gene ambiguous. V lost 5 bases and J lost 5, with 10 bases in between. Germline values: CDR1 MNHEY, CDR2 SVGAGI. The CDR3 is made up of 14 amino acids.

The CDR3 DNA follows: TGTGCCAGCAGCGCGGGACCCCGTTGGGGCGAGCAGTACTTC. This translates into CASSAGPRWGEQYF. V gene TRBV5-6 combines with J gene TRBJ2-7; weak D call: TRBD2 (6 bases). Trimming took 4 bases from V and 6 from J, leaving 17 bases between them. The germline CDR1 and CDR2 sequences are SGHDT and YYEEEE. The CDR3 has 14 residues.

In its sample, this clone was seen once. This rearrangement joins TRBV30 to TRBJ2-3; no reliable D call. The CDR3 sequence is 13 residues long. Per the germline V gene, CDR1 is GTSNPN and CDR2 is SVGIG (reference sequence). The V and J ends lost 0 bases and 7 bases respectively, with 11 bases between them. Here the CDR3 reads CAWSVLSEYTQYF. The DNA for the CDR3 is TGTGCCTGGAGTGTATTGTCGGAGTATACGCAGTATTTT.

J is TRBJ2-1 and V is TRBV7-9; 10 nucleotides agree with TRBD2. Germline V gene data show CDR1 as SEHNR and CDR2 as FQNEAQ (reference sequence). V lost 1 base and J lost 0; bases outside the gene matches: 9. The CDR3 covers 19 residues. CDR3 loop: CASSLVRLAGTLSYNEQFF. The DNA for the CDR3 is TGTGCCAGCAGCTTAGTACGACTAGCGGGCACCCTCTCCTACAATGAGCAGTTCTTC.

The J gene is TRBJ1-2, the V gene TRBV5-1; TRBD1 is a possible D gene (5 bases). CDR3 length: 14 amino acids. V shed 5 bases and J shed 5 bases, with 16 bases lying between them. Per the germline V gene, CDR1 is SGHRS and CDR2 is YFSETQ. CDR3 protein: CASSFQGLEYGYTF. The CDR3 DNA sequence: TGCGCCAGCAGTTTTCAGGGTCTGGAGTATGGCTACACCTTC.

CDR3 nucleotide sequence: TGTGCCAGCAGCTCCAGCTCTAGCGGCGGCACAGATACGCAGTATTTT. Its translation: CASSSSSSGGTDTQYF. The chain links TRBV9 to TRBJ2-3; 7 bases are a match to TRBD2. In germline, CDR1 is SGDLS, CDR2 YYNGEE. The CDR3 contains 16 residues. Trimming cost V 4 bases and J 1 base; bases outside gene matches: 9.

The rearrangement uses TRBV6-5 and TRBJ2-7; tentatively, D is TRBD2 (5 bases). Per germline, CDR1 MNHEY and CDR2 SVGAGI. The CDR3 length is 11 residues. The CDR3 DNA reads as TGTATGGCGGGTAGCTCCTACGAGCAGTACTTC. Translating it yields CMAGSSYEQYF.

The rearrangement links TRBV5-1 to TRBJ1-4, with D possibly matching TRBD1 (6 bases). There are 13 residues in the CDR3. V gave up 4 bases and J gave up 8 bases, with 12 bases separating them. Germline CDR1 and CDR2: SGHRS and YFSETQ. The CDR3 nucleotides read TGCGCCAGCAGCCAAGGCCAGGGGGAAAAACTGTTTTTT. Residues: CASSQGQGEKLFF.

The chain employs TRBV5-1 and TRBJ1-5, with 8 bases matching TRBD1. V was pared by 0 bases and J by 7 bases, with 3 bases of the junction left unmatched. From germline, CDR1 is SGHRS and CDR2 YFSETQ. The length of the CDR3 is 14 residues. The CDR3 sequence is CASSLEQGGQPQHF. As DNA, the CDR3 is TGCGCCAGCAGCTTGGAACAGGGGGGCCAGCCCCAGCATTTT.

This rearrangement joins TRBV9 to TRBJ2-2; 12 bases line up with TRBD2. The CDR3 runs 16 residues. In germline, CDR1 is SGDLS, CDR2 YYNGEE. J was trimmed by 6 bases and V by 1 base; bases with no gene match: 4. The CDR3 bases are TGTGCCAGCAGCGTAACCCCTAGCGGGGGGGCCGGGGAGCTGTTTTTT. Translating it yields CASSVTPSGGAGELFF.

The V gene is TRBV19, the J gene TRBJ2-3; 15 nucleotides align to TRBD2. The CDR3 consists of 16 residues. Germline CDR1 and CDR2: LNHDA and SQIVND (reference sequence). V lost 5 bases, J lost 3 bases, and 3 bases stayed unmatched. CDR3 protein: CASSGLAGGPTDTQYF. The CDR3 bases are TGTGCCAGTAGTGGACTAGCGGGGGGGCCGACAGATACGCAGTATTTT.

This chain connects TRBV5-1 to TRBJ2-3; 7 bases are shared with TRBD2. CDR1 is SGHRS, CDR2 YFSETQ, per germline. The CDR3 runs to 14 residues. Unmatched junction bases numbered 6, after V lost 6 bases and J lost 2 bases. The CDR3 coding sequence is TGCGCCAGCAACCCTAGCGGAGCCACAGATACGCAGTATTTT. Protein product: CASNPSGATDTQYF.

The J gene is TRBJ2-7, the V gene TRBV5-6, with 8 nucleotides matching TRBD1. Germline assignment: CDR1 SGHDT and CDR2 YYEEEE. The V and J ends lost 3 bases and 5 bases, in that order; junction bases with no gene match: 7. This CDR3 spans 14 amino acids. The DNA for the CDR3 is TGTGCCAGCAGCTACGGACAGGGCGTGAACGAGCAGTACTTC. Protein sequence: CASSYGQGVNEQYF.

The count of this clone is one. The rearrangement uses TRBV7-9 and TRBJ2-3; D is unclear. CDR1 and CDR2 (germline): SEHNR, FQNEAQ (reference sequence). This CDR3 spans 11 amino acids. With 8 bases removed from V and 4 bases from J, the gap between germline ends came to 7 bases. Here the CDR3 reads CASRQADTQYF. The DNA of the CDR3 is TGTGCCAGCCGTCAGGCAGATACGCAGTATTTT.

This chain links TRBV13 with TRBJ2-2, with a possible D match to TRBD1 (5 bases). Germline CDR1 PRHDT, CDR2 FYEKMQ (reference sequence). The length of the CDR3 is 14 residues. Trimming shortened V by 4 bases and J by 3 bases, and 9 bases separated the two germline ends. The CDR3 here is CASSSGWDTGELFF. CDR3 nucleotide sequence: TGTGCCAGCAGCTCAGGGTGGGACACCGGGGAGCTGTTTTTT.

The genes are TRBV25-1 and TRBJ2-3; D is possibly TRBD2 (5 bases). Per the germline V gene, CDR1 is MGHDK and CDR2 is SYGVNS. This CDR3 is built from 11 residues. V was trimmed by 11 bases and J by 9 bases, leaving 15 bases between them. The chain's CDR3 is CASAGPGTQYF. CDR3 nucleotides: TGTGCCTCCGCCGGGCCGGGAACGCAGTATTTT.

The genes are TRBV7-8 and TRBJ1-5; a possible D gene is TRBD1 (6 bases). The CDR3 covers 14 residues. Trimming left V 5 bases short and J 5 bases short, with 13 bases between. The germline V gene has CDR1 SGHVS and CDR2 FQNEAQ. The CDR3 is CASSPREGDQPQHF. Here the CDR3 DNA reads TGTGCCAGCAGCCCTCGAGAGGGGGATCAGCCCCAGCATTTT.

This rearrangement joins TRBV18 to TRBJ2-7; D gene unclear. The CDR3 runs 13 residues. Germline CDR1 is KGHSH and CDR2 is LQKENI. V shed 2 bases and J shed 4 bases, with 9 bases lying between them. CDR3 region: CASSPAQGYEQYF. CDR3 sequence (DNA): TGTGCCAGCTCACCAGCACAAGGGTACGAGCAGTACTTC.

The chain uses TRBV7-2 and TRBJ2-4, with 11 bases lining up with TRBD2. After removal of 4 bases from V and 3 bases from J, the junction contained 5 bases not matched to a gene. The CDR3 has 16 amino acids. Germline V lookup: CDR1 SGHTA, CDR2 FQGNSA. In DNA form, the CDR3 reads TGTGCCAGCAGCTCGGGACTAGCGGACTTCAAAAACATTCAGTACTTC. This sequence encodes CASSSGLADFKNIQYF.

The chain combines TRBV5-1 with TRBJ2-3, with D hard to call. This CDR3 is built from 14 residues. Between the trimmed V and J ends, which lost 4 bases and 5 bases, there was a span of 14 bases. The germline CDR1 and CDR2 sequences are SGHRS and YFSETQ. CDR3: CASSIGMLGDTQYF. For the CDR3, the DNA is TGCGCCAGCAGCATAGGGATGTTAGGAGATACGCAGTATTTT.

This clone was seen more than once but under ten times. The chain links TRBV11-2 to TRBJ2-7; possibly TRBD1 for D (6 bases). There are 15 residues in the CDR3. Germline V gives CDR1 SGHAT, CDR2 FQNNGV. Trimming shortened V by 4 bases and J by 6 bases, and 19 bases separated the two germline ends. As DNA, the CDR3 is TGTGCCAGCAGCTCAGCCCCAGGGGCTGGTGGCGAGCAGTACTTC. It is translated as CASSSAPGAGGEQYF.

The genes are TRBV2 and TRBJ1-1; 9 bases are shared with TRBD1. The CDR3 spans 14 residues. The germline V gene has CDR1 SNHLY and CDR2 FYNNEI. Germline trimming cut 5 bases from V and 1 base from J; bases unmatched to any gene: 2. The CDR3: CASSWGQGNTEAFF. CDR3 nucleotide sequence: TGTGCCAGCAGTTGGGGACAGGGGAACACTGAAGCTTTCTTT.

The table lists this clone with a few counts. The chain joins TRBV6-5 to TRBJ1-2, with D tentatively TRBD1 (6 bases). The CDR3 is 13 amino acids. Looked up from germline, CDR1 is MNHEY and CDR2 is SVGAGI. The V end was cut by 5 bases, the J end by 5 bases, with 12 bases between. DNA for the CDR3: TGTGCCAGCAGTACCCCACAGGGATATGGCTACACCTTC. It encodes CASSTPQGYGYTF.

The chain joins TRBV5-1 to TRBJ1-1; 7 nucleotides match TRBD1. Germline-derived CDR1 and CDR2 are SGHRS and YFSETQ. V shed 4 bases and J 4 bases; nucleotides not matched to a gene: 4. CDR3 length: 13 residues. The CDR3 protein is CASSIGGTTEAFF. As DNA, the CDR3 is TGCGCCAGCAGCATAGGGGGCACCACTGAAGCTTTCTTT.